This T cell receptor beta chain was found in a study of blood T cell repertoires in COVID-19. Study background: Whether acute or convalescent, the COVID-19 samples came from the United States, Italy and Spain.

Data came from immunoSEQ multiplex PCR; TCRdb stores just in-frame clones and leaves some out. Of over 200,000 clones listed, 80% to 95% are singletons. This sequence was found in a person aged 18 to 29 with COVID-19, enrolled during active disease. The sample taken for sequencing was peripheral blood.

This CDR3 is CASSQGASWGDNEQFF. The CDR3 bases are TGTGCCAGCAGCCAAGGGGCCTCGTGGGGAGACAATGAGCAGTTCTTC. This chain joins TRBV3-1 (or the pseudogene TRBV3-2) and TRBJ2-1, with D possibly matching TRBD2 (5 bases). The CDR3 totals 16 residues. Germline V CDR1 and CDR2: LGHDT, YNNKEL (reference sequence). Trimming cost V 1 base and J 5 bases, with 15 bases left between them.